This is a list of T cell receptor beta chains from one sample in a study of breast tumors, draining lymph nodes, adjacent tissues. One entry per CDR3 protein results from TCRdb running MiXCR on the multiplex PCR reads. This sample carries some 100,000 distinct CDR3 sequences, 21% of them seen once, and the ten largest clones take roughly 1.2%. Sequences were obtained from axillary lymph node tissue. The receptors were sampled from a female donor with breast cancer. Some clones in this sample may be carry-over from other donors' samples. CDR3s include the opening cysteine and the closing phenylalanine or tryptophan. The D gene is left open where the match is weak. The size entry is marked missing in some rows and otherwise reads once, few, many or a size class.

TGTGCCAGCAGCCGACTAGAACAAGAGACCCAGTACTTC	CASSRLEQETQYF	-	many	TRBJ2-5	TRBV2
TGCGCCAGCAGCCAAACGGGACTAGCGGTCTCCTACAATGAGCAGTTCTTC	CASSQTGLAVSYNEQFF	TRBD2	-	TRBJ2-1	TRBV4-1
TGTGCCAGTAGTATTAGCGGGGCGAACACCGGGGAGCTGTTTTTT	CASSISGANTGELFF	TRBD2	-	TRBJ2-2	TRBV19
TGTGCCAGCCGATTACTTAACACCGGGGAGCTGTTTTTT	CASRLLNTGELFF	-	few	TRBJ2-2	TRBV28
TGTGCCAGCAAAGACAACACTAATTCACCCCTCCACTTT	CASKDNTNSPLHF	-	many	TRBJ1-6	TRBV2
TGTGCCAGCAGCCCAGGTTTTGGTCAGCCCCAGCATTTT	CASSPGFGQPQHF	-	many	TRBJ1-5	TRBV14
TGTGCCAGCAGCGGAGAATCAGGGGGCTGGTGGAACACCGGGGAGCTGTTTTTT	CASSGESGGWWNTGELFF	TRBD1	-	TRBJ2-2	TRBV9
TGTGCCAGCAGTTACTGGAGTACAACAGGAGGTACGCAGTATTTT	CASSYWSTTGGTQYF	-	-	TRBJ2-3	TRBV6-5
TGCAGCGTTGAATTGGGGTGGGCAGATACGCAGTATTTT	CSVELGWADTQYF	-	many	TRBJ2-3	TRBV29-1
TGTGCCCGACGACTGTTGGGGGAAAGGGCAGATACGCAGTATTTT	CARRLLGERADTQYF	-	-	TRBJ2-3	TRBV9
TGTGCCAGCAGTCCCGACGGGTACCAAGAGACCCAGTACTTC	CASSPDGYQETQYF	-	-	TRBJ2-5	TRBV28
TGTGCCAGCAGTCCCAACGTGCGGAGGACTGAAGCTTTCTTT	CASSPNVRRTEAFF	-	-	TRBJ1-1	TRBV9
TGTGCCAGCAGCCCTACCGGGACGTACAATGAGCAGTTCTTC	CASSPTGTYNEQFF	-	few	TRBJ2-1	TRBV12-3/TRBV12-4
TGTGCCAGCAGCCCGCGGGGGGGCCGGGAGACCCAGTACTTC	CASSPRGGRETQYF	TRBD2	many	TRBJ2-5	TRBV7-3
TGTGCCAGCAGCCCGGGACAGGGTGAACGTGTTTATGGTTCACCCCTCCACTTT	CASSPGQGERVYGSPLHF	TRBD1	many	TRBJ1-6	TRBV11-2
TGTGCCAGTAGTCCGGAACCTGGGCCCCAGCATTTT	CASSPEPGPQHF	-	-	TRBJ1-5	TRBV19
TGTGCCAGCAGGTATACAACAGGGGTAGATGGCGGGGAGCTGTTTTTT	CASRYTTGVDGGELFF	TRBD1	-	TRBJ2-2	TRBV3-1
TGCGCCAGCAGCCAAGATGGACTAGCGGGAGGGCCGGACACCGGGGAGCTGTTTTTT	CASSQDGLAGGPDTGELFF	TRBD2	once	TRBJ2-2	TRBV4-3
TGTGCCAGCAGTAGGGAGAGGGGAACCGGGGAGCTGTTTTTT	CASSRERGTGELFF	-	few	TRBJ2-2	TRBV6-4
TGCAGTGCTAGTCCTCGTCCTTTAGAGCAGTACTTC	CSASPRPLEQYF	-	many	TRBJ2-7	TRBV20-1
TGTGCCACCAGTGATGCAGGGTCCCCTTCCAAAAACATTCAGTACTTC	CATSDAGSPSKNIQYF	-	few	TRBJ2-4	TRBV24-1
TGTGCCAGCAGCCATCCTCGACAGGGGAGTTACGAGCAGTACTTC	CASSHPRQGSYEQYF	TRBD1	many	TRBJ2-7	TRBV27
TGTGCCAGCAGCTTAGTATCGGGGAATGGCTACACCTTC	CASSLVSGNGYTF	-	many	TRBJ1-2	TRBV11-2